Sequencing of this T cell receptor beta chain was carried out in a study of blood T cell repertoires in COVID-19. Study background: Samples of COVID-19 (acute and convalescent) were obtained from the United States, Italy and Spain. PBMCs, B-cell-depleted T cells, or T cells were the source of the cDNA or gDNA that made up the material.

In the study's own analysis: Amplification of reference gene primers was used by the study to estimate nucleated cell counts. Method: immunoSEQ multiplex PCR; TCRdb's copy keeps in-frame clones and lacks some. D and trimming come from the DNA, and the V and J calls and clone size come from that table. The table lists about 230,000 clones, 85% to 90% of them singletons, with under 14% in the top ten. CDR1 is LGHDT and CDR2 is YNNKEL in the germline V gene (reference sequence). The CDR3 length is 18 residues. The junction had 7 bases not matched to a gene; V was cut back by 3 bases and J by 0 bases. Patients of the Seattle cohort, enrolled during active infection, were followed longitudinally.

The chain carries TRBV3-1 (or the pseudogene TRBV3-2) and TRBJ2-2, with 10 positions matching TRBD2. Sequenced sample: peripheral blood. The receptor was derived from a man aged 50 or older with COVID-19, enrolled during active disease. CDR3 DNA sequence: TGTGCCAGCAGCCATGGCCTAGCGGGGGCCGCGAACACCGGGGAGCTGTTTTTT. It encodes CASSHGLAGAANTGELFF.